Below are 16 T cell receptor beta chains sequenced from a single sample in a study of memory CD4+ T cells and cytomegalovirus serostatus. The sort gate was single viable CD3+CD4+CD8-CD45RO+ cells for memory CD4+ T cells. The data were produced by immunoSEQ multiplex PCR, yet TCRdb's version contains in-frame clones alone and is incomplete. There are some 44,000 clones in the sample; roughly three quarters occur only once, and over 0.45% lies in the top ten. Source material: memory CD4+ T cells from blood. The receptors come from an adult in good health and CMV-seronegative.

V and J are TRBV5-1 and TRBJ2-5, with TRBD1 identical over 9 bases. V lost 3 bases to trimming and J lost 4 bases; unmatched junction nucleotides: 7. This CDR3 has 15 residues. CDR1 and CDR2 from the germline V gene are SGHRS and YFSETQ. In nucleotides, the CDR3 is TGCGCCAGCAGCTCCGGGACAGGGACAGGAGAGACCCAGTACTTC. Protein sequence: CASSSGTGTGETQYF.

The chain recombines TRBV30 with TRBJ1-1; 9 nucleotides agree with TRBD1. This CDR3 is 18 amino acids long. CDR1 and CDR2 from the germline V gene are GTSNPN and SVGIG (reference sequence). The trim removed 3 bases at V and 5 bases at J, leaving 19 bases unmatched. The CDR3 sequence is CAWRSFQTGGIGATEAFF. The CDR3 coding sequence is TGTGCCTGGAGATCTTTTCAGACAGGGGGGATAGGGGCGACTGAAGCTTTCTTT.

This clone came up a few times. This chain uses TRBV7-2 with TRBJ1-6; the D is unclear. The V gene's germline CDR1 is SGHTA and CDR2 FQGNSA. Trimming cost V 3 bases and J 9 bases, with 6 bases left between them. CDR3 length: 12 residues. The CDR3 is CASSFLVSPLHF. For the CDR3, the DNA is TGTGCCAGCAGCTTTCTGGTTTCACCCCTCCACTTT.

This CDR3 is CASSLSGGADTQYF. The DNA of the CDR3 is TGTGCCAGCAGTTTATCGGGGGGCGCAGATACGCAGTATTTT. The chain joins TRBV27 to TRBJ2-3; perhaps D is TRBD1 or TRBD2 (6 bases each). In germline, CDR1 is MNHEY, CDR2 SMNVEV (reference sequence). Trimming removed 0 bases from V and 4 bases from J, with 8 bases in between. The CDR3 covers 14 residues.

This clone appeared a few times. The chain links TRBV5-4 to TRBJ1-2; weak D call: TRBD1 (5 bases). V was shortened by 2 bases and J by 6 bases, with 14 bases between the two germline ends. This CDR3 comprises 14 residues. The germline CDR1 and CDR2 sequences are SGHNT and YYREEE (reference sequence). The chain's CDR3 is CASSLIGAKDGYTF. As DNA, the CDR3 is TGTGCCAGCAGCTTAATCGGGGCGAAGGATGGCTACACCTTC.

The chain recombines TRBV21-1 with TRBJ2-2. TRBV21-1 has pseudogene status. The CDR3 loop spans 14 amino acids. The CDR3 bases are TGTGCCAGTACACAGGCGGCGGGCACCGGGGAGCTGTTTTTT. It specifies CASTQAAGTGELFF.

The gene calls are TRBV28 and TRBJ2-7; TRBD1 might be the D (6 bases). Trimming left V 6 bases short and J 3 bases short, with 12 bases between. Germline values: CDR1 MDHEN, CDR2 SYDVKM. This CDR3 comprises 13 residues. As DNA, the CDR3 is TGTGCCAGCAGCCACGGACAGAACTACGAGCAGTACTTC. It encodes CASSHGQNYEQYF.

The chain employs TRBV6-5 and TRBJ1-6; 8 bases are shared with TRBD1. V lost 8 bases, J lost 4 bases, and 7 bases stayed unmatched. Germline V gives CDR1 MNHEY, CDR2 SVGAGI. The CDR3 is 15 amino acids. CDR3 DNA sequence: TGTGCCAGCGGCGGGACAGGCACTTATAATTCACCCCTCCACTTT. It encodes CASGGTGTYNSPLHF.

The chain joins TRBV7-9 to TRBJ2-2; possible D gene TRBD1, 6 bases. The ends were cut back, 4 bases at V and 4 bases at J, with 10 bases in the middle. Germline CDR1 SEHNR, CDR2 FQNEAQ (reference sequence). The CDR3 runs 14 residues. As DNA, the CDR3 is TGTGCCAGCAGCTCGCAGGGGCTCACCGGGGAGCTGTTTTTT. Amino acids: CASSSQGLTGELFF.

The chain uses TRBV25-1 and TRBJ1-3, with TRBD1 matching over 9 bases. V dropped 4 bases and J dropped 7; count of bases not matched to a gene: 8. Germline values: CDR1 MGHDK, CDR2 SYGVNS. The CDR3 runs 15 residues. The CDR3 nucleotides read TGTGCCAGCAGTGCGAACAGGGGGCAAGGGAACACCATATATTTT. It is translated as CASSANRGQGNTIYF.

This clone was counted a single time. The V gene is TRBV28, the J gene TRBJ1-3; 8 bases fit TRBD1. Germline V gives CDR1 MDHEN, CDR2 SYDVKM. CDR3 length equals 19 residues. V gave up 3 bases and J gave up 3 bases; unmatched junction bases: 16. The CDR3 nucleotides read TGTGCCAGCAGTTTCCCCGGGACAGGTCGTCGCATGGGTGGAAACACCATATATTTT. Translating gives CASSFPGTGRRMGGNTIYF.

J is TRBJ2-7 and V is TRBV11-2; 9 nucleotides align to TRBD1. Germline-derived CDR1 and CDR2 are SGHAT and FQNNGV. This CDR3 is built from 14 residues. V was clipped by 4 bases and J by 7 bases; unmatched bases: 8. The CDR3, as DNA: TGTGCCAGCAGCTCGGGACAGGGCAGAAGGGAGCAGTACTTC. Amino acids: CASSSGQGRREQYF.

The chain is built from TRBV11-3 and TRBJ2-2; D gene unclear. This CDR3 region has 12 residues. V was shortened by 4 bases and J by 4 bases, with 4 bases between the two germline ends. The germline CDR1 and CDR2 sequences are SGHNT and YENEEA. The CDR3 here is CASSSGTGELFF. The CDR3 region has the DNA TGTGCCAGCAGCTCGGGCACCGGGGAGCTGTTTTTT.

As DNA, the CDR3 is TGTGCCAGCAGCGCCGGGGATAACACAGATACGCAGTATTTT. It specifies CASSAGDNTDTQYF. The V call is TRBV6-4, the J call TRBJ2-3, with a tentative D call TRBD2 (5 bases). The V gene's germline CDR1 is MRHNA and CDR2 SNTAGT. V lost 6 bases, J lost 2 bases, and 12 bases lay in between. This CDR3 spans 14 amino acids.

Of note for this clone: The sample has other DNA sequences that encode this CDR3 too. The gene calls are TRBV5-1 and TRBJ1-1, with D unclear. Trimming removed 5 bases from V and 4 bases from J, with 15 bases in between. Germline CDR1 reads SGHRS; CDR2 reads YFSETQ. The CDR3 length is 14 residues. CDR3 in amino acids: CASSYLEEGTEAFF. CDR3 coding DNA: TGCGCCAGCAGTTATCTGGAAGAAGGCACTGAAGCTTTCTTT. Drawing the rest from reference TRBV5-1 and TRBJ1-1, the complete variable domain is KAGVTQTPRYLIKTRGQQVTLSCSPISGHRSVSWYQQTPGQGLQFLFEYFSETQRNKGNFPGRFSGRQFSNSRSEMNVSTLELGDSALYLCASSYLEEGTEAFFGQGTRLTVV.

The chain links TRBV5-6 to TRBJ1-5; TRBD1 aligns across 8 bases. The CDR3 totals 14 residues. V shed 0 bases and J 7 bases; nucleotides not matched to a gene: 3. The germline V gene has CDR1 SGHDT and CDR2 YYEEEE. CDR3 bases: TGTGCCAGCAGCTTGGGACAGGGGAGCCAGCCCCAGCATTTT. It yields the protein CASSLGQGSQPQHF.